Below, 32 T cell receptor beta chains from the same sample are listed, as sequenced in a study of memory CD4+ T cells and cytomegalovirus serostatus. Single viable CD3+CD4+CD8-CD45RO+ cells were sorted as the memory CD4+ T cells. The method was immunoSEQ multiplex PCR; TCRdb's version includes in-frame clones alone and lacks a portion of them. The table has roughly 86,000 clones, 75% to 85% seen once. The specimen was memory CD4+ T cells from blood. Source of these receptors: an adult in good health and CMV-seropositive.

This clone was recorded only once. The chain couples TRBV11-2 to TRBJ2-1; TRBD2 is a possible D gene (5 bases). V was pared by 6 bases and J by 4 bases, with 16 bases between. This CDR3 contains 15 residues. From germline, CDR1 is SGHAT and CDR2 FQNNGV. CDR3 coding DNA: TGTGCCAGCAGGTCGAGCGGAACAGCTTACAATGAGCAGTTCTTC. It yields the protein CASRSSGTAYNEQFF.

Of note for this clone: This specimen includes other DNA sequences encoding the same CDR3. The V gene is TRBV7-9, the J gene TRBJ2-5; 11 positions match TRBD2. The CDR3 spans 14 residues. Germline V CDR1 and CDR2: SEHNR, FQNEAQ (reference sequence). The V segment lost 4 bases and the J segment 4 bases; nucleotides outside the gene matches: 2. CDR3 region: CASSSGLAGETQYF. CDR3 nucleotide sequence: TGTGCCAGCAGCTCCGGACTAGCGGGAGAGACCCAGTACTTC.

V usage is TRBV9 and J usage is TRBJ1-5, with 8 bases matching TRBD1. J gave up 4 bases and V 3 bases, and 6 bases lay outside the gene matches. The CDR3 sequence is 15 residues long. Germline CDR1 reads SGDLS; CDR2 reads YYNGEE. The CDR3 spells CASSAGQGPNQPQHF. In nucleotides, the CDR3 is TGTGCCAGCAGCGCCGGACAGGGACCGAATCAGCCCCAGCATTTT.

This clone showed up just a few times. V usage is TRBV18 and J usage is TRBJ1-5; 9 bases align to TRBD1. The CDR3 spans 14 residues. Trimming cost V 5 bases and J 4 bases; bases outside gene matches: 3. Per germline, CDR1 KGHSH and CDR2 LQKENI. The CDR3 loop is CASSSTGGNQPQHF. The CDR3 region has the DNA TGTGCCAGCTCATCGACAGGGGGTAATCAGCCCCAGCATTTT.

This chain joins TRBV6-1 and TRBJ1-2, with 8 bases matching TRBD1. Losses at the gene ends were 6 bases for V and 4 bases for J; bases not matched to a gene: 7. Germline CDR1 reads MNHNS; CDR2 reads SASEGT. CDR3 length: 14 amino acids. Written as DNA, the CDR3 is TGTGCCAGCAGCCGGGACAGGTCCAGCTATGGCTACACCTTC. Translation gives CASSRDRSSYGYTF.

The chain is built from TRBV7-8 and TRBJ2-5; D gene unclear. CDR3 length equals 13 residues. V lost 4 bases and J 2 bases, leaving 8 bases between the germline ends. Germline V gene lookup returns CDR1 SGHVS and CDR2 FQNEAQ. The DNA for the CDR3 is TGTGCCAGCAGCTATTCAGGTCAAGAGACCCAGTACTTC. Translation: CASSYSGQETQYF.

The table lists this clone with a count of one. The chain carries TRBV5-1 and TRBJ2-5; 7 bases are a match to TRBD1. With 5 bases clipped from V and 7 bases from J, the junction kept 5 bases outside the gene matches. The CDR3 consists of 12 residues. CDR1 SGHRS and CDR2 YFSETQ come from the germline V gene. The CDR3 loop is CASRQGEGTQYF. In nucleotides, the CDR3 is TGCGCCAGCAGGCAGGGGGAAGGGACCCAGTACTTC.

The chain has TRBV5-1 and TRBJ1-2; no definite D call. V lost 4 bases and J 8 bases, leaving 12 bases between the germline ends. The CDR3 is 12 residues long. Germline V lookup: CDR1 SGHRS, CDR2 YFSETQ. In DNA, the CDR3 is TGCGCCAGCAGCCTCGATTCGGCCGGCTACACCTTC. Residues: CASSLDSAGYTF.

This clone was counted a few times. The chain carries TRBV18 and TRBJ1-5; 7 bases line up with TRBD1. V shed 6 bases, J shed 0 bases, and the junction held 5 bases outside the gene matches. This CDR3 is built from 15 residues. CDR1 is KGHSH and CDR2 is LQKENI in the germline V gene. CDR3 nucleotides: TGTGCCAGCTCTCAGACAGGGAATAGCAATCAGCCCCAGCATTTT. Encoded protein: CASSQTGNSNQPQHF.

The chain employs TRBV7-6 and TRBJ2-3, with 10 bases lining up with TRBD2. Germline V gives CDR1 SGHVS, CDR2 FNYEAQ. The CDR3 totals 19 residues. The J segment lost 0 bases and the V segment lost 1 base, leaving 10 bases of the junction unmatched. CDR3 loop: CASSLVVVGSGRSTDTQYF. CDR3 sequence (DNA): TGTGCCAGCAGCTTAGTGGTGGTTGGTAGCGGGAGGAGCACAGATACGCAGTATTTT.

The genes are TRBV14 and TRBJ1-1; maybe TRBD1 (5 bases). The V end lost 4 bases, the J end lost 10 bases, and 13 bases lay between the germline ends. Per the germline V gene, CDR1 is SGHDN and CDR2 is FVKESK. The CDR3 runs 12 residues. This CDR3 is CASSLSQGGAFF. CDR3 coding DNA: TGTGCCAGCAGCCTCTCCCAGGGAGGAGCTTTCTTT.

The CDR3 sequence: CASRKKGLAGGLGETQYF. The CDR3 DNA sequence: TGTGCCAGCAGGAAGAAGGGACTAGCGGGAGGGTTAGGGGAGACCCAGTACTTC. This chain joins TRBV5-6 and TRBJ2-5; 16 nucleotides line up with TRBD2. The CDR3 extends over 18 amino acids. Germline CDR1 SGHDT, CDR2 YYEEEE. Losses at the gene ends were 5 bases for V and 5 bases for J; bases not matched to a gene: 12.

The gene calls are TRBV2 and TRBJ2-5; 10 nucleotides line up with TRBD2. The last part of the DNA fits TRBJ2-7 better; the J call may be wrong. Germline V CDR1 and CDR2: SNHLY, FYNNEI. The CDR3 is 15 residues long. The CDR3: CASRQRTSGTYEQYF. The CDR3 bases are TGTGCCAGCAGGCAAAGGACTAGCGGAACCTACGAGCAGTACTTC.

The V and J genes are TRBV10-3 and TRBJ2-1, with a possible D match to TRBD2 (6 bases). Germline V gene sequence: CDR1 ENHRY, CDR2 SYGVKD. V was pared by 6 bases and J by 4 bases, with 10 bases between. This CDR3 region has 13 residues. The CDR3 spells CAIRASDYNEQFF. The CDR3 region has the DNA TGTGCCATCAGGGCTAGCGATTACAATGAGCAGTTCTTC.

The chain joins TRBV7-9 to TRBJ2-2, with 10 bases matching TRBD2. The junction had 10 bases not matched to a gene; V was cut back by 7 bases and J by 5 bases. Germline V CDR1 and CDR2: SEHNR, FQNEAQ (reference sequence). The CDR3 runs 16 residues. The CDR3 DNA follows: TGTGCCAGCAATCCCACTGCAGCGGGAGGGACCGGGGAGCTGTTTTTT. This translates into CASNPTAAGGTGELFF. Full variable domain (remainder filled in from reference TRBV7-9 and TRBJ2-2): DTGVSQNPRHKITKRGQNVTFRCDPISEHNRLYWYRQTLGQGPEFLTYFQNEAQLEKSRLLSDRFSAERPKGSFSTLEIQRTEQGDSAMYLCASNPTAAGGTGELFFGEGSRLTVL.

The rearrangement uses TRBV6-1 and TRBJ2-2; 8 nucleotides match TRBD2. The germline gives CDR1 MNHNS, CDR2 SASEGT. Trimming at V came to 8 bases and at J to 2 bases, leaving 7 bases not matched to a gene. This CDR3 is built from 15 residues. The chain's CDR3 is CASLRGLVNTGELFF. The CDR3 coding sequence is TGTGCCAGCCTACGGGGACTAGTTAACACCGGGGAGCTGTTTTTT.

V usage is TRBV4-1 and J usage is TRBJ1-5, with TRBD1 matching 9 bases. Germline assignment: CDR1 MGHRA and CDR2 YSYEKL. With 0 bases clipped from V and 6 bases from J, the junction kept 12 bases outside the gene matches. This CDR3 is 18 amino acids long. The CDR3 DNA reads TGCGCCAGCAGCCAAGATCCCCAAAACAGGGGGCTGGGTCAGCCCCAGCATTTT. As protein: CASSQDPQNRGLGQPQHF.

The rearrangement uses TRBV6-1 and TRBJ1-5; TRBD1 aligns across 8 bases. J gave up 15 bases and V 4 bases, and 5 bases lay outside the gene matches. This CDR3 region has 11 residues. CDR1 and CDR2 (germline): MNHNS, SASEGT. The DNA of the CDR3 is TGTGCCAGCAGTGGTGGACAGGGTATGCATTTT. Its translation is CASSGGQGMHF.

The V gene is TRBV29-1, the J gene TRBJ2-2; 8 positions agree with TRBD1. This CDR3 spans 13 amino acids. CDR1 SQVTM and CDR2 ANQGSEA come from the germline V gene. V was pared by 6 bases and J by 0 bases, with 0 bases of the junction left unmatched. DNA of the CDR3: TGCAGCGTGGACAGGGCGAACACCGGGGAGCTGTTTTTT. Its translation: CSVDRANTGELFF.

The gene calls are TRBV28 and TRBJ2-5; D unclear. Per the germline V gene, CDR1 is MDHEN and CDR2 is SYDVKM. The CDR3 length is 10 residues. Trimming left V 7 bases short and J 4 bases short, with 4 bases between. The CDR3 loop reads CASIGETQYF. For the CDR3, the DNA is TGTGCCAGCATTGGAGAGACCCAGTACTTC.

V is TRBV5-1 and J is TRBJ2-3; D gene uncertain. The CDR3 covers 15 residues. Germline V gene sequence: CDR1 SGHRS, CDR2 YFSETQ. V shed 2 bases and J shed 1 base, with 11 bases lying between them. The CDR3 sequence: CASSFSLAGTDTQYF. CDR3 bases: TGCGCCAGCAGCTTTAGTTTGGCCGGCACAGATACGCAGTATTTT.

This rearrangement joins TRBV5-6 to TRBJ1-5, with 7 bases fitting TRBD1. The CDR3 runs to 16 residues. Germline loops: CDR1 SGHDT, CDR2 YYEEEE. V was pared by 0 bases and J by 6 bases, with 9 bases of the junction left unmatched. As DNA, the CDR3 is TGTGCCAGCAGCTTGGGGGCAGGGGGTCAAGCTCAGCCCCAGCATTTT. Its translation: CASSLGAGGQAQPQHF.

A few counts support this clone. CDR3 amino acids: CASSLGQGSSETQYF. CDR3 in DNA: TGTGCCAGCAGCTTAGGACAGGGGAGCTCAGAGACCCAGTACTTC. The chain combines TRBV7-9 with TRBJ2-5; 8 bases agree with TRBD1. J was trimmed by 4 bases and V by 1 base; bases with no gene match: 5. This CDR3 has 15 amino acids. Germline assignment: CDR1 SEHNR and CDR2 FQNEAQ (reference sequence).

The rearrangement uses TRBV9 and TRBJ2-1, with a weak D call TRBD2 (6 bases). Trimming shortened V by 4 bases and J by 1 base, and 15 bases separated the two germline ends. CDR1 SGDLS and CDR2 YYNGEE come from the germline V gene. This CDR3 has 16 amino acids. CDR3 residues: CASSPLGGTSYNEQFF. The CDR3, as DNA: TGTGCCAGCAGCCCCCTTGGGGGGACTTCCTACAATGAGCAGTTCTTC. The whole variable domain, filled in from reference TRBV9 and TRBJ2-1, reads DSGVTQTPKHLITATGQRVTLRCSPRSGDLSVYWYQQSLDQGLQFLIQYYNGEERAKGNILERFSAQQFPDLHSELNLSSLELGDSALYFCASSPLGGTSYNEQFFGPGTRLTVL.

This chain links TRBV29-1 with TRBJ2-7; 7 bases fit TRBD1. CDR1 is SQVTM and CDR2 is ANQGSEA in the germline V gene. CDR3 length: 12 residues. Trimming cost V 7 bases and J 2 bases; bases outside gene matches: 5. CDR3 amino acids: CSAVGQTYEQYF. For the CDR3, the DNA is TGCAGCGCCGTGGGACAGACCTACGAGCAGTACTTC.

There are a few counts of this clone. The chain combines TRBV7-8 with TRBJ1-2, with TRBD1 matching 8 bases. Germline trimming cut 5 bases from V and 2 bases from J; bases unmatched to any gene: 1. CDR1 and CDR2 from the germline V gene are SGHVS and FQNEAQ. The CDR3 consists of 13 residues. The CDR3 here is CASSRDRNYGYTF. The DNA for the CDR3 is TGTGCCAGCAGCCGGGACAGGAACTATGGCTACACCTTC. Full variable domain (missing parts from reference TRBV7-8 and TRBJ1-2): GAGVSQSPRYKVAKRGQDVALRCDPISGHVSLFWYQQALGQGPEFLTYFQNEAQLDKSGLPSDRFFAERPEGSVSTLKIQRTQQEDSAVYLCASSRDRNYGYTFGSGTRLTVV.

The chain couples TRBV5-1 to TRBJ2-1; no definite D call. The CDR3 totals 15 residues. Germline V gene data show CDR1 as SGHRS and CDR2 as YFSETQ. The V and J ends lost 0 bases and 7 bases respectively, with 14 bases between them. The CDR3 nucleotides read TGCGCCAGCAGCTTGGTTCCGACTGTGGGGAATGAGCAGTTCTTC. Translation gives CASSLVPTVGNEQFF. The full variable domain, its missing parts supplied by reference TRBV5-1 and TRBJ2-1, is KAGVTQTPRYLIKTRGQQVTLSCSPISGHRSVSWYQQTPGQGLQFLFEYFSETQRNKGNFPGRFSGRQFSNSRSEMNVSTLELGDSALYLCASSLVPTVGNEQFFGPGTRLTVL.

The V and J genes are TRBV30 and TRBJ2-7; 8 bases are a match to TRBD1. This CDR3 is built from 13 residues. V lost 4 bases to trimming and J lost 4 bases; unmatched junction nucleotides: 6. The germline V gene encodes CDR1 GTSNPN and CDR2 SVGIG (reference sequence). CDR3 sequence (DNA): TGTGCCTGGATGCGCAGGGGGCTTTACGAGCAGTACTTC. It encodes CAWMRRGLYEQYF.

The CDR3 region has the DNA TGTGCCTCCAGCCGCCGGGCCCCTGGCTACACCTTC. It is translated as CASSRRAPGYTF. The chain carries TRBV30 and TRBJ1-2; D remains unclear. CDR3 length: 12 amino acids. The germline V gene encodes CDR1 GTSNPN and CDR2 SVGIG (reference sequence). The germline V and J ends were trimmed by 7 bases and 7 bases, with 16 bases remaining between them. The whole variable domain, filled in from reference TRBV30 and TRBJ1-2, reads SQTIHQWPATLVQPVGSPLSLECTVEGTSNPNLYWYRQAAGRGLQLLFYSVGIGQISSEVPQNLSASRPQDRQFILSSKKLLLSDSGFYLCASSRRAPGYTFGSGTRLTVV.

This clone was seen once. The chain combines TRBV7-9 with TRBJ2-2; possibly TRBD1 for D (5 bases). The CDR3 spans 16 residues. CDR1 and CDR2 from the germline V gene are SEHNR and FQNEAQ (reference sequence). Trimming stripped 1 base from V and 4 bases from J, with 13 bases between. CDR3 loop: CASSLVAGSFTGELFF. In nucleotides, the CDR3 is TGTGCCAGCAGCTTAGTCGCAGGGTCGTTCACCGGGGAGCTGTTTTTT.

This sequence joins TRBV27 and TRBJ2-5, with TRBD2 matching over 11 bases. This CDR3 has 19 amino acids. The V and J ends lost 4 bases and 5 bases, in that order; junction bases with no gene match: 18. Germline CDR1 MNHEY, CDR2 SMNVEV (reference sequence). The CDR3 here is CASSWLPRLTSGSLETQYF. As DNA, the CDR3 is TGTGCCAGCAGTTGGCTCCCCCGTCTCACTAGCGGGAGCCTCGAGACCCAGTACTTC.

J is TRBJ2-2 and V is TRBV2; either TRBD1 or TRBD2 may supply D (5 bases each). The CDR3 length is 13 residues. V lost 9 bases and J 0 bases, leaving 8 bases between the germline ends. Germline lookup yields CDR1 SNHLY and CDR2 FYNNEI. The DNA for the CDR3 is TGTGCCAGTAAGGGACCGAACACCGGGGAGCTGTTTTTT. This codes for CASKGPNTGELFF.